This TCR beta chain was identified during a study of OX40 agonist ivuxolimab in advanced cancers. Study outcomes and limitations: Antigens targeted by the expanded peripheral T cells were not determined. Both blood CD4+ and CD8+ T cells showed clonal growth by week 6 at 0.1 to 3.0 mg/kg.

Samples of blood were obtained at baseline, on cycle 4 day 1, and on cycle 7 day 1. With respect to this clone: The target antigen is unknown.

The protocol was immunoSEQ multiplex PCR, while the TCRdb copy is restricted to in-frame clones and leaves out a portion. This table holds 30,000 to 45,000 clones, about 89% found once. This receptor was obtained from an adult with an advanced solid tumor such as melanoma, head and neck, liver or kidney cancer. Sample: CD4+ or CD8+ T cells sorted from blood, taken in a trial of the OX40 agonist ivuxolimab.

The CDR3 region has the DNA TGTGCCAGCAGTGACGCGGGAGGGGGCACCGGGGAGCTGTTTTTT. Translating gives CASSDAGGGTGELFF. The chain joins TRBV9 to TRBJ2-2; TRBD2 aligns across 9 bases. V was clipped by 5 bases and J by 4 bases; unmatched bases: 6. The CDR3 is made up of 15 amino acids. CDR1 is SGDLS, CDR2 YYNGEE, per germline.